The 8 T cell receptor beta chains listed next were all sequenced from one sample in a study of post-analysis software for immune sequencing data. For these TCRs, the target antigens are not known. Sequencing libraries made from TCR beta cDNA carried unique molecular identifiers. In TCRdb, the PCR reads were re-called with MiXCR into one record per CDR3 protein. The sample carries fewer than 700,000 distinct CDR3 sequences, roughly 46% recorded once. Findings of the study overall: In patients, about 5 TRBV segments were more frequent than in controls, with TRBV5-6, TRBV5-1 and TRBV20-1 among them.

The sequenced sample consisted of blood. Receptors were obtained from a girl under 18 with multiple sclerosis.

The chain uses TRBV6-1 and TRBJ2-3; the match to TRBD2 covers 8 bases. CDR1 is MNHNS and CDR2 is SASEGT in the germline V gene. The CDR3 length is 18 residues. V shed 6 bases and J 2 bases; nucleotides not matched to a gene: 16. DNA of the CDR3: TGTGCCAGCAGGCTGACTAGGGGAGCGGGGGAACTCACAGATACGCAGTATTTT. Encoded protein: CASRLTRGAGELTDTQYF.

The rearrangement joins TRBV5-1 to TRBJ2-3; 8 nucleotides line up with TRBD2. The CDR3 is 17 residues long. The V and J ends lost 2 bases and 1 base, in that order; junction bases with no gene match: 9. The germline V gene has CDR1 SGHRS and CDR2 YFSETQ. CDR3 sequence reads: CASSFTQREWGTDTQYF. CDR3 coding DNA: TGCGCCAGCAGCTTTACACAGCGGGAGTGGGGCACAGATACGCAGTATTTT.

The chain has TRBV7-9 and TRBJ2-7; D may match TRBD1 or TRBD2 (7 bases each). This CDR3 is 14 amino acids long. The V gene lost 6 bases and the J gene lost 1 base, with 13 bases spanning the gap. Per germline, CDR1 SEHNR and CDR2 FQNEAQ (reference sequence). The DNA for the CDR3 is TGTGCCAGCAGTCGACAGGGAGGGTCCTACGAGCAGTACTTC. It codes for CASSRQGGSYEQYF.

The chain couples TRBV5-1 to TRBJ2-5, with no clear D. V gave up 4 bases and J gave up 5 bases, with 12 bases separating them. This CDR3 has 13 residues. CDR1 and CDR2 (germline): SGHRS, YFSETQ. Here the CDR3 DNA reads TGCGCCAGCAGCCGGGTGGTTCAGGAGACCCAGTACTTC. This sequence encodes CASSRVVQETQYF. Variable domain in full (rest from reference TRBV5-1 and TRBJ2-5): KAGVTQTPRYLIKTRGQQVTLSCSPISGHRSVSWYQQTPGQGLQFLFEYFSETQRNKGNFPGRFSGRQFSNSRSEMNVSTLELGDSALYLCASSRVVQETQYFGPGTRLLVL.

This chain uses TRBV6-6 with TRBJ1-1, with D unclear. The CDR3 spans 14 residues. Germline CDR1 and CDR2: MNHNY and SVGAGI (reference sequence). V dropped 6 bases and J dropped 2 bases, with 13 bases sitting between them. CDR3 region: CASSSDSINTEAFF. The CDR3 bases are TGTGCCAGCAGCTCCGACTCAATTAACACTGAAGCTTTCTTT.

This clonotype was seen a few times. The chain joins TRBV20-1 to TRBJ2-5; 12 bases fit TRBD2. This CDR3 has 15 amino acids. J lost 5 bases, V lost 6 bases, and 10 bases had no gene match. CDR1 and CDR2 from the germline V gene are DFQATT and SNEGSKA (reference sequence). This CDR3 reads CSASRLAGAQETQYF. In DNA, the CDR3 is TGCAGTGCCTCGAGACTAGCGGGGGCTCAGGAGACCCAGTACTTC.

This clonotype has only a few counts. The CDR3 nucleotides read TGTGCCAGCAACGTAGCGGGAGGAAGCCAAGAGACCCAGTACTTC. Residues: CASNVAGGSQETQYF. The chain recombines TRBV6-5 with TRBJ2-5; 10 positions match TRBD2. The germline V gene has CDR1 MNHEY and CDR2 SVGAGI. This CDR3 has 15 residues. V lost 7 bases and J lost 1; bases outside the gene matches: 6.

Only one count was recorded for this clonotype. This sequence joins TRBV27 and TRBJ1-4; 7 nucleotides align to TRBD1. From germline, CDR1 is MNHEY and CDR2 SMNVEV (reference sequence). The CDR3 runs 15 residues. The ends lost 6 bases at V and 5 bases at J; junction bases unmatched: 9. The CDR3 protein is CASSRQGPLNEKLFF. The DNA for the CDR3 is TGTGCCAGCAGCCGACAGGGTCCACTGAATGAAAAACTGTTTTTT.